This TCR beta chain emerged from a study of circulating tumor DNA in untreated peripheral T-cell lymphoma (dated by TCRdb to 2020 to 2022). Regarding the study in general: Serum samples were collected at baseline and serially during treatment to track circulating tumor DNA carrying tumor TCR clonotypes. Paper-wide results and their limitations: Among 20 to 30 serially sampled patients, about 39% cleared ctDNA after two cycles, and detectable ctDNA after therapy showed a trend toward worse survival. Tumor-specific clonotypes turned up in roughly 73% of patients, identified from roughly 90% of baseline tissues and from 67% of baseline serum samples. ctDNA persistence did not always predict relapse, since two patients whose ctDNA stayed persistently detectable after therapy remained in remission over roughly ten years of follow-up.

As regards this clone: No antigen is known for it. Per-base quality was not reported, and no clone a single base away is much larger than it.

Based on the germline V gene (reference sequence), the CDR1 and CDR2 sequences are GTSNPN and SVGIG. A distance of 14 bases separates the germline ends of V and J, which lose 3 bases and 8 bases respectively. Inclusive of the bounding cysteine and phenylalanine, the CDR3 is 14 residues long. The only DNA kept is the CDR3, 42 bases in frame from the first base. The study used next-generation sequencing of T-cell receptor sequences to monitor peripheral T-cell lymphoma patients receiving frontline treatment on a trial. Library preparation was by the immunoSEQ multiplex PCR assay. The immuneACCESS repertoire file appears here via TCRdb, limited to in-frame rearrangements. These files lack a portion of the clones; in checked studies, under half of the deficit traces to unresolved V genes, and the cause of the others is not known. The sample table holds 250 to 350 clones, of which approximately 78% were seen once. The top ten clones comprise nearly 3.5% of the sample.

Rearrangement joined TRBV30 to TRBJ1-6; too little of a D gene remains to name it. Sequenced sample: cell-free DNA from blood serum. The TCR was taken from a human donor with peripheral T-cell lymphoma. For the CDR3, the sequence is CAWRLNPADSPLHF. The DNA sequence is as follows: TGTGCCTGGAGGCTCAACCCGGCGGATTCACCCCTCCACTTT.